This entry lists 2 T cell receptor beta chains sequenced from one sample in a study of blood T cell repertoires in COVID-19. TCRdb keeps only in-frame clones here, not all; method: immunoSEQ multiplex PCR. The repertoire consists of about 150,000 clones, with about 80% occurring once and the leading ten covering about 29%. Material: peripheral blood. The receptors shown here come from a woman in her sixties with acute or convalescent COVID-19.

The rearrangement uses TRBV2 and TRBJ1-3; maybe TRBD1 (5 bases). The V end lost 6 bases, the J end lost 0 bases, and 9 bases lay between the germline ends. CDR3 length: 14 amino acids. Germline assignment: CDR1 SNHLY and CDR2 FYNNEI. The CDR3 coding sequence is TGTGCCAGCAGACCAGGGTTCTCTGGAAACACCATATATTTT. Its protein product is CASRPGFSGNTIYF. The full variable domain, with the rest looked up from reference TRBV2 and TRBJ1-3, is EPEVTQTPSHQVTQMGQEVILRCVPISNHLYFYWYRQILGQKVEFLVSFYNNEISEKSEIFDDQFSVERPDGSNFTLKIRSTKLEDSAMYFCASRPGFSGNTIYFGEGSWLTVV.

CDR3 sequence (DNA): TGCACCAGCAGCCTAGCCCTAGCGGGTGGGTGGAAGACCCAGTACTTC. Encoded protein: CTSSLALAGGWKTQYF. The gene calls are TRBV1 and TRBJ2-5; the DNA was not compared with TRBD2, the D call given in the table. TRBV1 is described as a pseudogene. This CDR3 has 16 amino acids.